This T cell receptor beta chain was sequenced during a study of tumor-infiltrating lymphocytes in primary liver carcinoma. General observations from the study: Owing to bulk unsorted samples, no comparison was made between CD4+ and CD8+ repertoires. Tumor-adjacent and tumor-blood pairs overlapped less than tumor region pairs did.

In regard to this clonotype: Its cognate antigen is unknown. The conserved final phenylalanine or tryptophan is absent from the CDR3, which likely points to a read error.

Starting material of about 0.45 ug total RNA yielded TCR beta cDNA via a constant-region primer. ARM-PCR, slightly modified, supplied the TCR beta libraries through three nested multiplex PCR rounds. Running approximately 10 cycles apiece, the first two PCR rounds relied on TRBV1-TRBV30 forward primers together with a C-beta reverse primer. TCRdb re-called the multiplex PCR reads with MiXCR, one entry per CDR3 protein. The table includes 300,000 to 400,000 distinct CDR3 sequences, 65% detected once. The study extracted blood RNA from unsorted whole blood and also extracted germline DNA. Germline-derived CDR1 and CDR2 are PRHDT and FYEKMQ (reference sequence). This CDR3 has 16 amino acids.

Specimen: peripheral blood. This clonotype was obtained from a man between 35 and 55 years old with primary liver carcinoma and hepatitis B virus infection. The V and J genes are TRBV13 and TRBJ1-6, with 7 nucleotides matching TRBD1. CDR3 sequence reads: CASSSPGDRGDSPLHY. CDR3 sequence (DNA): TGTGCCAGTAGCTCACCCGGGGACAGAGGCGATTCACCCCTCCACTAT.